One and the same sample provided the 27 T cell receptor beta chains below, sequenced in a study of control samples from healthy donors and cancer patients. This table comes from immunoSEQ multiplex PCR, and its TCRdb copy is limited to in-frame clones, with some not included. The data contain tens of thousands of clones, around 90% of them seen just once; the ten biggest clones take up approximately 0.95%. The sequencing sample was made of PBMCs. These receptors all stem from a man in his thirties or forties with colorectal cancer.

This chain connects TRBV5-1 to TRBJ2-2; D not resolved. Trimming cost V 1 base and J 0 bases, with 4 bases left between them. CDR3 length equals 14 residues. Per the germline V gene, CDR1 is SGHRS and CDR2 is YFSETQ. CDR3 sequence reads: CASSLTANTGELFF. The CDR3 DNA reads as TGCGCCAGCAGCTTGACAGCGAACACCGGGGAGCTGTTTTTT. Variable domain in full (rest from reference TRBV5-1 and TRBJ2-2): KAGVTQTPRYLIKTRGQQVTLSCSPISGHRSVSWYQQTPGQGLQFLFEYFSETQRNKGNFPGRFSGRQFSNSRSEMNVSTLELGDSALYLCASSLTANTGELFFGEGSRLTVL.

This chain links TRBV10-3 with TRBJ2-2; 8 bases are shared with TRBD2. Germline values: CDR1 ENHRY, CDR2 SYGVKD. The J segment lost 4 bases and the V segment lost 11 bases, leaving 15 bases of the junction unmatched. CDR3 size: 16 residues. CDR3 bases: TGTGCCTCCCGGGGGGGGGCGCAGAGTGTCACCGGGGAGCTGTTTTTT. This translates into CASRGGAQSVTGELFF.

With regard to this clone: The sample has other DNA sequences that encode this CDR3 too. J is TRBJ1-2 and V is TRBV4-3; D possibly corresponds to TRBD1 (5 bases). Germline CDR1 and CDR2: LGHNA and YSLEER. V was pared by 0 bases and J by 5 bases, with 16 bases between. The CDR3 runs to 16 residues. CDR3: CASSQEGHPSGYGYTF. DNA for the CDR3: TGCGCCAGCAGCCAAGAGGGGCATCCCTCGGGTTATGGCTACACCTTC.

The CDR3 is CASSQRTVNEKLFF. CDR3 DNA sequence: TGTGCCAGCAGCCAACGGACGGTTAATGAAAAACTGTTTTTT. The chain links TRBV14 to TRBJ1-4; D gene ambiguous. The germline gives CDR1 SGHDN, CDR2 FVKESK. The V end was cut by 2 bases, the J end by 4 bases, with 8 bases between. CDR3 length: 14 residues.

The chain is built from TRBV15 and TRBJ2-3; D possibly matches TRBD1 or TRBD2 (5 bases each). The CDR3 has 17 residues. Germline assignment: CDR1 LNHNV and CDR2 YYDKDF (reference sequence). The germline V and J ends were trimmed by 0 bases and 1 base, with 14 bases remaining between them. CDR3 nucleotide sequence: TGTGCCACCAGCAGAGATTTCTCCGGGGCCCGCACAGATACGCAGTATTTT. Amino acid sequence: CATSRDFSGARTDTQYF.

The chain recombines TRBV7-2 with TRBJ1-2, with D possibly TRBD1 on 5 matching bases. V gave up 5 bases and J gave up 5 bases, with 15 bases separating them. The germline V gene has CDR1 SGHTA and CDR2 FQGNSA. This CDR3 is built from 14 residues. Written as DNA, the CDR3 is TGTGCCAGCAGCGTAATCACGGGACTGTATGGCTACACCTTC. Protein: CASSVITGLYGYTF.

This clone was seen once. The rearrangement joins TRBV5-6 to TRBJ1-1; a weak D match, TRBD1 (6 bases). Germline V lookup: CDR1 SGHDT, CDR2 YYEEEE. The V end was cut by 4 bases, the J end by 6 bases, with 10 bases between. This CDR3 has 12 amino acids. DNA of the CDR3: TGTGCCAGCAGCGTCAGGGGACCTGAAGCTTTCTTT. This encodes CASSVRGPEAFF.

This chain connects TRBV2 to TRBJ1-2; perhaps TRBD1 as D (5 bases). Germline CDR1 is SNHLY and CDR2 is FYNNEI. The germline V and J ends were trimmed by 0 bases and 3 bases, with 17 bases remaining between them. This CDR3 has 17 amino acids. The CDR3 bases are TGTGCCAGCAGTGAAGCTTCCCGGAGACAGCGCGACTATGGCTACACCTTC. It codes for CASSEASRRQRDYGYTF. Full variable domain (rest looked up from reference TRBV2 and TRBJ1-2): EPEVTQTPSHQVTQMGQEVILRCVPISNHLYFYWYRQILGQKVEFLVSFYNNEISEKSEIFDDQFSVERPDGSNFTLKIRSTKLEDSAMYFCASSEASRRQRDYGYTFGSGTRLTVV.

J is TRBJ1-5 and V is TRBV12-3 or TRBV12-4; D is ambiguous. V was pared by 3 bases and J by 11 bases, with 14 bases between. There are 13 residues in the CDR3. The CDR3 DNA follows: TGTGCCAGCAGTTTCCATCTCCAAAGCTCCCAGCATTTT. The encoded protein is CASSFHLQSSQHF.

The chain recombines TRBV7-2 with TRBJ1-2; D not resolved. Germline CDR1 SGHTA, CDR2 FQGNSA. V was clipped by 3 bases and J by 8 bases, with 10 bases between them. This CDR3 spans 12 amino acids. CDR3 nucleotide sequence: TGTGCCAGCAGCTTCCCACACGTGGGCTACACCTTC. Its protein product is CASSFPHVGYTF.

This clone was observed a handful of times. The V call is TRBV11-2, the J call TRBJ1-6; D may be TRBD1 (5 bases). The V end lost 5 bases, the J end lost 10 bases, and 18 bases lay between the germline ends. This CDR3 is 15 amino acids long. Germline V gene sequence: CDR1 SGHAT, CDR2 FQNNGV. DNA for the CDR3: TGTGCCAGCAGCCCCCTGAGGGGCAGGGACTCACCCCTCCACTTT. Protein product: CASSPLRGRDSPLHF.

As DNA, the CDR3 is TGCGCCAGCAGCTTGGTTAACGGGCTGGAGGGCTACACCTTC. This codes for CASSLVNGLEGYTF. The V and J genes are TRBV5-1 and TRBJ1-2; D is unresolved. Germline values: CDR1 SGHRS, CDR2 YFSETQ. This CDR3 spans 14 amino acids. V was trimmed by 0 bases and J by 8 bases, leaving 14 bases between them.

The chain couples TRBV27 to TRBJ1-1, with D possibly matching TRBD1 (5 bases). V lost 6 bases and J lost 1, with 12 bases in between. Germline CDR1 and CDR2: MNHEY and SMNVEV (reference sequence). The CDR3 totals 14 residues. CDR3 bases: TGTGCCAGCAGGACCGGGACGGGGAACACTGAAGCTTTCTTT. This codes for CASRTGTGNTEAFF.

This rearrangement joins TRBV18 to TRBJ2-2; the D gene could be TRBD1 or TRBD2 (5 bases each). The germline V gene has CDR1 KGHSH and CDR2 LQKENI. The CDR3 loop spans 16 amino acids. Trimming removed 3 bases at V and 6 bases at J, with 17 bases between. CDR3 sequence reads: CASSPIWAGTAGELFF. The CDR3 DNA sequence: TGTGCCAGCTCACCGATCTGGGCAGGGACCGCCGGGGAGCTGTTTTTT.

The chain joins TRBV25-1 to TRBJ1-1, with a tentative D call TRBD1 (5 bases). V was pared by 6 bases and J by 2 bases, with 19 bases between. Germline V gives CDR1 MGHDK, CDR2 SYGVNS. This CDR3 region has 16 residues. Here the CDR3 DNA reads TGTGCCAGCAGGGCCCTAGGTGGGGGAGAAAACACTGAAGCTTTCTTT. Translation gives CASRALGGGENTEAFF.

V gene TRBV10-2 combines with J gene TRBJ1-2, with D hard to call. The CDR3 extends over 13 amino acids. CDR1 and CDR2 (germline): WSHSY, SAAADI. Trimming pared 5 bases from V and 4 bases from J, leaving 11 bases between. The chain's CDR3 is CASSYYSAYGYTF. The CDR3 coding sequence is TGCGCCAGCAGTTACTACTCCGCCTATGGCTACACCTTC.

This chain uses TRBV11-3 with TRBJ2-1, with D tentatively TRBD1 or TRBD2 (7 bases each). V lost 4 bases, J lost 8 bases, and 18 bases lay in between. The germline V gene has CDR1 SGHNT and CDR2 YENEEA. CDR3 length equals 15 residues. The chain's CDR3 is CASSSSGGAQHEQFF. The CDR3 coding sequence is TGTGCCAGCAGCTCCTCAGGGGGGGCTCAGCATGAGCAGTTCTTC.

The chain uses TRBV9 and TRBJ1-1; weak D call: TRBD1 (5 bases). CDR1 and CDR2 from the germline V gene are SGDLS and YYNGEE. The CDR3 has 15 residues. V was cut by 4 bases and J by 3 bases, with 16 bases left in between. The CDR3 region has the DNA TGTGCCAGCAGCCCCCGATCCGGGACGGACACTGAAGCTTTCTTT. Amino acid sequence: CASSPRSGTDTEAFF.

The chain links TRBV5-6 to TRBJ1-5; D is unclear. The CDR3 is made up of 14 amino acids. Per germline, CDR1 SGHDT and CDR2 YYEEEE. Trimming pared 1 base from V and 4 bases from J, leaving 9 bases between. CDR3 region: CASSLTSSNQPQHF. Written as DNA, the CDR3 is TGTGCCAGCAGCTTGACCTCTTCGAATCAGCCCCAGCATTTT.

The chain combines TRBV6-1 with TRBJ2-2; 11 bases line up with TRBD1. This CDR3 contains 16 residues. Germline values: CDR1 MNHNS, CDR2 SASEGT. Trimming at V came to 3 bases and at J to 7 bases, leaving 7 bases not matched to a gene. This chain's CDR3 is CASSDPGQGVLGELFF. As DNA, the CDR3 is TGTGCCAGCAGTGATCCGGGACAGGGGGTTCTCGGGGAGCTGTTTTTT.

This clone has only one observation. V usage is TRBV3-1 (or the pseudogene TRBV3-2) and J usage is TRBJ1-5; 8 nucleotides align to TRBD1. V was clipped by 3 bases and J by 5 bases; unmatched bases: 6. The germline CDR1 and CDR2 sequences are LGHDT and YNNKEL (reference sequence). This CDR3 spans 15 amino acids. CDR3 sequence (DNA): TGTGCCAGCAGCCAGGGACAGGCTGGGGATCAGCCCCAGCATTTT. Translation: CASSQGQAGDQPQHF.

This clone occurred once. The chain links TRBV11-2 to TRBJ1-5, with TRBD1 as a possible D gene (5 bases). V lost 2 bases to trimming and J lost 1 base, with 9 bases between them. Germline V gene lookup returns CDR1 SGHAT and CDR2 FQNNGV. CDR3 length: 15 residues. CDR3 sequence reads: CASSLNGGSNQPQHF. The CDR3 nucleotides are TGTGCCAGCAGCTTAAACGGGGGAAGCAATCAGCCCCAGCATTTT.

V and J are TRBV5-1 and TRBJ1-5, with a tentative D call TRBD1 (5 bases). Germline V CDR1 and CDR2: SGHRS, YFSETQ. The CDR3 runs to 15 residues. Between the trimmed V and J ends, which lost 0 bases and 3 bases, there was a span of 10 bases. The CDR3 region has the DNA TGCGCCAGCAGCTTGGTGGGGGATGTCAATCAGCCCCAGCATTTT. Its translation is CASSLVGDVNQPQHF. The whole variable domain, filled in from reference TRBV5-1 and TRBJ1-5, reads KAGVTQTPRYLIKTRGQQVTLSCSPISGHRSVSWYQQTPGQGLQFLFEYFSETQRNKGNFPGRFSGRQFSNSRSEMNVSTLELGDSALYLCASSLVGDVNQPQHFGDGTRLSIL.

J is TRBJ1-2 and V is TRBV5-5; D gene ambiguous. Trimming left V 7 bases short and J 1 base short, with 17 bases between. This CDR3 has 15 residues. The germline gives CDR1 SGHKS, CDR2 YYEKEE (reference sequence). This CDR3 is CASRARDQLNYGYTF. In nucleotides, the CDR3 is TGTGCCAGCCGAGCCCGGGATCAACTTAACTATGGCTACACCTTC.

J is TRBJ1-4 and V is TRBV6-6, with 9 bases lining up with TRBD1. The ends lost 2 bases at V and 10 bases at J; junction bases unmatched: 5. This CDR3 has 14 amino acids. Germline CDR1 reads MNHNY; CDR2 reads SVGAGI (reference sequence). The CDR3 nucleotides are TGTGCCAGCAGTTACGCGGGACAGGGCGCAAAACTGTTTTTT. Protein: CASSYAGQGAKLFF.

The chain is built from TRBV5-1 and TRBJ1-1; D remains unclear. Germline lookup yields CDR1 SGHRS and CDR2 YFSETQ. V lost 0 bases and J lost 2, with 11 bases in between. This CDR3 contains 15 residues. CDR3 coding DNA: TGCGCCAGCAGCTTGGCCGGTTGGGATAACACTGAAGCTTTCTTT. It yields the protein CASSLAGWDNTEAFF.

The V gene is TRBV29-1, the J gene TRBJ1-4; D is ambiguous. The CDR3 runs to 13 residues. The V end lost 7 bases, the J end lost 2 bases, and 11 bases lay between the germline ends. CDR1 is SQVTM and CDR2 is ANQGSEA in the germline V gene. The CDR3 nucleotides are TGCAGCGCTGCCCCCGGCACTAATGAAAAACTGTTTTTT. Translation: CSAAPGTNEKLFF.